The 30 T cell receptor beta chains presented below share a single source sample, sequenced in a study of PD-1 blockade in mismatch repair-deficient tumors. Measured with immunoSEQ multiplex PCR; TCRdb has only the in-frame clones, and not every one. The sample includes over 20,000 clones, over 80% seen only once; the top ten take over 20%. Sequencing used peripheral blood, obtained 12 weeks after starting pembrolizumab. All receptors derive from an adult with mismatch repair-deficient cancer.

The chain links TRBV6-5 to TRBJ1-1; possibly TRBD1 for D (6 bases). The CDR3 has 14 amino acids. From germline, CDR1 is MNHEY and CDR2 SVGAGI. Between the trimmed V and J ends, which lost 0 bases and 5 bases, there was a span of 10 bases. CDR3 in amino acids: CASSYSPGVTEAFF. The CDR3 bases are TGTGCCAGCAGTTACTCCCCAGGGGTGACTGAAGCTTTCTTT.

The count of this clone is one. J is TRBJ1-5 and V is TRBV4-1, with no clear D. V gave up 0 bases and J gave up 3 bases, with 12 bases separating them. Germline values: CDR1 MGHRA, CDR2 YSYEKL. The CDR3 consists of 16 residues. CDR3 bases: TGCGCCAGCAGCCAAGAAGGTGGACGGCCCAATCAGCCCCAGCATTTT. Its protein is CASSQEGGRPNQPQHF.

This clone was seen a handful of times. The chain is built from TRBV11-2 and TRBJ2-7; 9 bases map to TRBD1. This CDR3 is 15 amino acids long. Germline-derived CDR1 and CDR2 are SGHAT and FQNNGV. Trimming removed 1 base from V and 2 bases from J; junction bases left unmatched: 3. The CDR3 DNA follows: TGTGCCAGCAGCTTAGCCCGGACAGGGGCCTACGAGCAGTACTTC. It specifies CASSLARTGAYEQYF.

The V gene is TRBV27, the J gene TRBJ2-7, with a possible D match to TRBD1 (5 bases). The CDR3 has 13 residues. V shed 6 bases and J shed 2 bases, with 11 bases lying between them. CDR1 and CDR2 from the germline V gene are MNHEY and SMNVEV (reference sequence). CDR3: CASSFGATYEQYF. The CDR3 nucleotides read TGTGCCAGCAGCTTTGGGGCTACCTACGAGCAGTACTTC.

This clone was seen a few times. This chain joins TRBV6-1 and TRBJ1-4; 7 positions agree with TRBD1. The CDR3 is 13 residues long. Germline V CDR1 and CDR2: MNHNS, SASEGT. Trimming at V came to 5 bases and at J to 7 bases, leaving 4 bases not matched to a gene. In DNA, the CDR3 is TGTGCCAGCAGTAGCAGGGGGGGTGAAAAACTGTTTTTT. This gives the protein CASSSRGGEKLFF.

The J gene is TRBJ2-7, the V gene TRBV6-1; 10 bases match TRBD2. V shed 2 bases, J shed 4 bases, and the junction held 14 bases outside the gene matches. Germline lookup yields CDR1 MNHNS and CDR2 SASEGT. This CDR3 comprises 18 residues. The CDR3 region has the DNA TGTGCCAGCAGTGAATCGGTCAGCGGGAGGGTGGTTGGGTACGAGCAGTACTTC. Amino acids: CASSESVSGRVVGYEQYF.

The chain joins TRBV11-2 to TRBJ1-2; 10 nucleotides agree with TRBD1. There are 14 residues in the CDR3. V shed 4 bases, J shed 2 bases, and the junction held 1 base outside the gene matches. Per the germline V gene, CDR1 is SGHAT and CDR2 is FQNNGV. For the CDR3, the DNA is TGTGCCAGCAGCTGGGACAGGGGCAACTATGGCTACACCTTC. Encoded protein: CASSWDRGNYGYTF.

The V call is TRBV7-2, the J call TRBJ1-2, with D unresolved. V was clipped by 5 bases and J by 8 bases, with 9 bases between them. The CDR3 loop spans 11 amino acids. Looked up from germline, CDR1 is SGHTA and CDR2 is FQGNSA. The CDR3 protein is CASSRQWGYTF. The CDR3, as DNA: TGTGCCAGCAGCCGGCAGTGGGGCTACACCTTC. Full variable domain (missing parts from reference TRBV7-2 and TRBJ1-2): GAGVSQSPSNKVTEKGKDVELRCDPISGHTALYWYRQSLGQGLEFLIYFQGNSAPDKSGLPSDRFSAERTGGSVSTLTIQRTQQEDSAVYLCASSRQWGYTFGSGTRLTVV.

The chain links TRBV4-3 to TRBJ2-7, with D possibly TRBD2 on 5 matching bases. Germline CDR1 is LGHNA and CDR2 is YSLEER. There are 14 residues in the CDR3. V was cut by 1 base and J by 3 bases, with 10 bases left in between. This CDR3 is CASSQVEGVYEQYF. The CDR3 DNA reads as TGCGCCAGCAGCCAAGTTGAGGGTGTCTACGAGCAGTACTTC.

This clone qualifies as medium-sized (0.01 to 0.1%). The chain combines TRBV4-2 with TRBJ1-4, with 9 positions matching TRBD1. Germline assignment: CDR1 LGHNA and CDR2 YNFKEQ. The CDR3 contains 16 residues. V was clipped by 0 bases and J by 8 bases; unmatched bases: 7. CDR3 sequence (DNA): TGTGCCAGCAGCCAAGATCGGGGGACAGGGAACGAAAAACTGTTTTTT. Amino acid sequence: CASSQDRGTGNEKLFF.

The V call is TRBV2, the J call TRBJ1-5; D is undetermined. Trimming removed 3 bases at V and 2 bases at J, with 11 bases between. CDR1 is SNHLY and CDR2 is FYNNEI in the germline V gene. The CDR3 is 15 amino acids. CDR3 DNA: TGTGCCAGCAGTGAGTGGGTTGGTCGCAATCAGCCCCAGCATTTT. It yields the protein CASSEWVGRNQPQHF.

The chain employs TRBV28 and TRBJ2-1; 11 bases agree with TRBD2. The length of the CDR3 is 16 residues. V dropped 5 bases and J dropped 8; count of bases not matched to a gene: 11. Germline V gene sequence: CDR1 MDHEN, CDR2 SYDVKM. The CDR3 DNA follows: TGTGCCAGCAGTCCCGGGGAACTAGCGGGAGTGTATGAGCAGTTCTTC. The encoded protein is CASSPGELAGVYEQFF.

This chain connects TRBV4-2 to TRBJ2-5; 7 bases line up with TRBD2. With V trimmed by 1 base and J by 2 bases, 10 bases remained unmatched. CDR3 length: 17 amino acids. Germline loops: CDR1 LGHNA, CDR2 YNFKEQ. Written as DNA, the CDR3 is TGTGCCAGCAGCCAAGTGGGGAGGGCAGATTTACAAGAGACCCAGTACTTC. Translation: CASSQVGRADLQETQYF.

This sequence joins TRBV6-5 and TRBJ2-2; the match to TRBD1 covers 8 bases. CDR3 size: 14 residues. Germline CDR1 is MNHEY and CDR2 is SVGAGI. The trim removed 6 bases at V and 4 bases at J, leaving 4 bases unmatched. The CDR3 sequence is CASRPGGGTGELFF. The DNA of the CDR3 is TGTGCCAGCAGACCAGGGGGCGGCACCGGGGAGCTGTTTTTT.

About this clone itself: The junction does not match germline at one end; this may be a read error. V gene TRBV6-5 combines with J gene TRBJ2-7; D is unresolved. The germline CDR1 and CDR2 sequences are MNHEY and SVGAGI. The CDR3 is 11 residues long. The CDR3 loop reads CATSEGHEQYF. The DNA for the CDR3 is TGTGCCACCAGTGAAGGCCACGAGCAGTACTTC.

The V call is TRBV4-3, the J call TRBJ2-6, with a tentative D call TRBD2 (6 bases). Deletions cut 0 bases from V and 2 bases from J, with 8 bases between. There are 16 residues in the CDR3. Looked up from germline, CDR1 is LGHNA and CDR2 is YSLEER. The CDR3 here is CASSQEGGTGANVLTF. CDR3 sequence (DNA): TGCGCCAGCAGCCAAGAGGGGGGAACTGGGGCCAACGTCCTGACTTTC.

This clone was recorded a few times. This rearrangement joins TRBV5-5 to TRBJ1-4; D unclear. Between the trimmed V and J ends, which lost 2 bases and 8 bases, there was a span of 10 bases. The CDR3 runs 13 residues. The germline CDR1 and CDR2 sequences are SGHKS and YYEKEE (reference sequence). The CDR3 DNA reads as TGTGCCAGCAGCTTAGTGCCAGACGAAAAACTGTTTTTT. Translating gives CASSLVPDEKLFF.

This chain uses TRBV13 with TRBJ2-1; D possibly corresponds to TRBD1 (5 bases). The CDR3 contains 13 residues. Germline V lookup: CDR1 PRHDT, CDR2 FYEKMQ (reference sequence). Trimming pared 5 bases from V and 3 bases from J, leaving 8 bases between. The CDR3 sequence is CASSLDSYNEQFF. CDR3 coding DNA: TGTGCCAGCAGCCTCGACAGCTACAATGAGCAGTTCTTC. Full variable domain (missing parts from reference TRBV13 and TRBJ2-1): AAGVIQSPRHLIKEKRETATLKCYPIPRHDTVYWYQQGPGQDPQFLISFYEKMQSDKGSIPDRFSAQQFSDYHSELNMSSLELGDSALYFCASSLDSYNEQFFGPGTRLTVL.

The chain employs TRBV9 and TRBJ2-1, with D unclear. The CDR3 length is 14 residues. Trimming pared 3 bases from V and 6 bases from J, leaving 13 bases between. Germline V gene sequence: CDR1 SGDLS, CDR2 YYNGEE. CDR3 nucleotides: TGTGCCAGCAGCGGAACTGAGTCCAGCAATGAGCAGTTCTTC. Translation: CASSGTESSNEQFF.

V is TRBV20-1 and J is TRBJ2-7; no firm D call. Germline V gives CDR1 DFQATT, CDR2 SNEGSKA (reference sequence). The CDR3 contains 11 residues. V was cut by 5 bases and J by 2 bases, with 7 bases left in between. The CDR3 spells CSAGQTYEQYF. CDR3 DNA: TGCAGTGCTGGCCAGACCTACGAGCAGTACTTC.

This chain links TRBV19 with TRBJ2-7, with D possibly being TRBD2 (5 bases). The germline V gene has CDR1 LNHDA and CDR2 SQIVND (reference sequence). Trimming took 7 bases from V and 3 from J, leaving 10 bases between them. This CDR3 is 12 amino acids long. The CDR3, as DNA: TGTGCCAGTACGGACTCCGACTACGAGCAGTACTTC. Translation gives CASTDSDYEQYF.

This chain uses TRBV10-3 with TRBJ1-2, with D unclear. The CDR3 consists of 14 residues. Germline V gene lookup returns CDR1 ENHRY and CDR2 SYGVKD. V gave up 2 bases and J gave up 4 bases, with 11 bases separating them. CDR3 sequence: CAISELRGPYGYTF. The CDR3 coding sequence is TGTGCCATCAGTGAGCTCCGAGGGCCCTATGGCTACACCTTC.

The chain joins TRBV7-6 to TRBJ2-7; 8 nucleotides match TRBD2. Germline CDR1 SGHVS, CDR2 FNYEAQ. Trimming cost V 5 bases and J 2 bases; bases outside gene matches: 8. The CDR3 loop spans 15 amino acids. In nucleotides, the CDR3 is TGTGCCAGCAGCCCCGAGCGGGAGTCTCCCTACGAGCAGTACTTC. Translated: CASSPERESPYEQYF.

The CDR3 coding sequence is TGTGCCAGCAGACTACAGGCTTTTAATGAAAAACTGTTTTTT. Its translation is CASRLQAFNEKLFF. The chain joins TRBV2 to TRBJ1-4, with a weak D call TRBD1 (5 bases). V was pared by 6 bases and J by 4 bases, with 12 bases between. The CDR3 has 14 residues. Germline loops: CDR1 SNHLY, CDR2 FYNNEI.

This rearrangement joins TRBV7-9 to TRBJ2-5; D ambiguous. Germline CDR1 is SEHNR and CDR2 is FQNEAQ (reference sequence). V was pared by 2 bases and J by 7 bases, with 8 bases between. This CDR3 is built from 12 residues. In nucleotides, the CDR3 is TGTGCCAGCAGCTTAATTTCCGGGACCCAGTACTTC. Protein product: CASSLISGTQYF.

CDR3 sequence (DNA): TGTGCCAGCGAGGGCCCCCCAGGTGATGAGCAGTTCTTC. It specifies CASEGPPGDEQFF. The chain couples TRBV6-1 to TRBJ2-1, with D perhaps TRBD2 (5 bases). This CDR3 has 13 residues. The germline V and J ends were trimmed by 8 bases and 8 bases, with 16 bases remaining between them. From germline, CDR1 is MNHNS and CDR2 SASEGT.

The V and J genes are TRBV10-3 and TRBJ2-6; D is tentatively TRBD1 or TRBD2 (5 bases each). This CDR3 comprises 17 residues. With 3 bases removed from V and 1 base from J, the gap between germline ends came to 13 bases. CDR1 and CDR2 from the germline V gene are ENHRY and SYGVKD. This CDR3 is CAISDSRDGSGANVLTF. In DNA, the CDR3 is TGTGCCATCAGTGATTCCCGGGACGGTTCTGGGGCCAACGTCCTGACTTTC.

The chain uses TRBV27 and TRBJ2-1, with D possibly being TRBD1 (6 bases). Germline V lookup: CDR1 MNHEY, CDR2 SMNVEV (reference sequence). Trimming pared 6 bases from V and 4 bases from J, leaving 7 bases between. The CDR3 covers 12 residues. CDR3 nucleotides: TGTGCCAGCAGACAGGGTTACAATGAGCAGTTCTTC. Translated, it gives CASRQGYNEQFF.

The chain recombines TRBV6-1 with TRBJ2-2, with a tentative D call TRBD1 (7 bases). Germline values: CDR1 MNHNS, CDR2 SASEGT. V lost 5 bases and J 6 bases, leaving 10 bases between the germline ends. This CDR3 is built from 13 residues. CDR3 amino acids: CASSPRGAGELFF. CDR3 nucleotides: TGTGCCAGCAGTCCCAGGGGGGCCGGGGAGCTGTTTTTT.

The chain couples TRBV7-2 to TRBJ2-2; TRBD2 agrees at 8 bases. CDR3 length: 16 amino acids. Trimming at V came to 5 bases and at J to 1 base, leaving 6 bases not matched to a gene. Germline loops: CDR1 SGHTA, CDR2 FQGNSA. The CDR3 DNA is TGTGCCAGCAGCACCCTCAGCGGGGGGAACACCGGGGAGCTGTTTTTT. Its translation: CASSTLSGGNTGELFF.